This T cell receptor beta chain was recorded in a study of RUNX1 and TCR beta rearrangement in T-cell leukemia (dated by TCRdb to 2020 to 2021). Concerning the study at large: The comparison of TCR beta rearrangements and CDR3 junctions set 13 to 15 T-ALLs carrying mono-allelic acquired RUNX1 mutations against roughly 12 T-ALLs that were RUNX1 wildtype. RUNX1 wildtype T-ALLs were selected to carry at least incomplete clonal TCR beta rearrangements, enabling D1 versus D2 segment comparison. TCR beta rearrangements in human T-ALL were analyzed for comparison with results obtained from a Runx1 knockout mouse model. Every RUNX1 mutation in the mutated group was heterozygous, with 10 to 11 located in the Runt homology domain and a few in the transactivation domain. More diverse maturation arrest stages were spanned by RUNX1-mutated T-ALLs, including cases arrested before the onset of TCR beta rearrangement. After EuroClonality multiplex PCR on genomic DNA, Genescan analysis was used to assess TCR rearrangements. The multicentric trials were GRAALL-2003, along with GRAALL-2005. The RUNX1 wildtype T-ALLs were matched on an immature maturation arrest stage, which was defined as the absence of cytoplasmic or surface TCR beta protein. The RUNX1 mutation status of the T-ALL cases had been established in an earlier study.

The library was generated by PCR. The sample was run on an Illumina MiSeq. Next generation amplicon sequencing was used to characterize TCR beta DJ and VDJ rearrangements. The original methods were these. Amplicon sequencing data were analyzed with the Vidjil software to identify clonal TCR beta rearrangements. Two-tailed Fisher exact tests compared TCR beta rearrangement characteristics between RUNX1-mutated and wildtype groups. TCRdb reworked the public reads: Q25 trimming with fastp, MiXCR clone assembly, productive beta chains retained. When rows share a CDR3 protein, they turn into one entry using the most common DNA and genes. What appears here as the V and J calls and clone size reflects TCRdb's work, not the paper's. Here the sample has under 300 distinct CDR3 sequences; around 29% occur a single time. Jointly, the top ten make up more than 75% of the sample. By how much of the sample it makes up, this clonotype is medium-sized (0.01 to 0.1%). Its target antigen remains unknown. No qualities accompany the bases; no much larger clone lies one base away.

Results the study describes overall, beyond this receptor: TCR beta D1 segment usage did not differ significantly between RUNX1-mutated (approximately 80%) and wildtype (roughly 60%) T-ALL clonal rearrangements. Similar TCR beta J1 cluster usage was observed in RUNX1-mutated and wildtype T-ALLs, and no significant difference was found. Because too few clonal rearrangements were available, TCR beta CDR3 length and D segment truncation in T-ALLs could not be evaluated. Clonal TCR beta rearrangements were carried by fewer RUNX1-mutated T-ALLs (about 60%) than has been reported for T-ALL generally (over 75%).

For oncotyping and quantification of minimal residual disease, T-ALL samples were taken at diagnosis from children and adults treated according to protocol. This clonotype was obtained from a male donor with T-cell acute lymphoblastic leukemia. The sample taken for sequencing was blood.

In nucleotides, the sequence is TGTGCCAGCACGTCCGGGACTGAGAATGAAAAACTGTTTTTT. It codes for CASTSGTENEKLFF. Recombination connected TRBV28 to TRBJ1-4; possibly the D gene is TRBD1, per 5 matching bases. V sheds 7 bases and J sheds 5 bases, leaving 14 bases between their ends. Spanning cysteine to phenylalanine, the CDR3 consists of 14 amino acids. CDR3 DNA only is kept here, 42 bases in frame from base 1. According to the germline V gene, CDR1 reads MDHEN and CDR2 reads SYDVKM.